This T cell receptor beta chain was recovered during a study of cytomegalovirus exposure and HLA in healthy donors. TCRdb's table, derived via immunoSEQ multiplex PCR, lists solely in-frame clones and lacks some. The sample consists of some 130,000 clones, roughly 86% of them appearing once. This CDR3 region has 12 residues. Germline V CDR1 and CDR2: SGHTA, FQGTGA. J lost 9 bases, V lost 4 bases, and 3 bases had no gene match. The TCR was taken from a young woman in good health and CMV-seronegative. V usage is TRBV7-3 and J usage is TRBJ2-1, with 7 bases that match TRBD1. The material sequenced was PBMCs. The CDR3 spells CASSSTGVEQFF. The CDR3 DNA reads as TGTGCCAGCAGCTCAACAGGGGTTGAGCAGTTCTTC.